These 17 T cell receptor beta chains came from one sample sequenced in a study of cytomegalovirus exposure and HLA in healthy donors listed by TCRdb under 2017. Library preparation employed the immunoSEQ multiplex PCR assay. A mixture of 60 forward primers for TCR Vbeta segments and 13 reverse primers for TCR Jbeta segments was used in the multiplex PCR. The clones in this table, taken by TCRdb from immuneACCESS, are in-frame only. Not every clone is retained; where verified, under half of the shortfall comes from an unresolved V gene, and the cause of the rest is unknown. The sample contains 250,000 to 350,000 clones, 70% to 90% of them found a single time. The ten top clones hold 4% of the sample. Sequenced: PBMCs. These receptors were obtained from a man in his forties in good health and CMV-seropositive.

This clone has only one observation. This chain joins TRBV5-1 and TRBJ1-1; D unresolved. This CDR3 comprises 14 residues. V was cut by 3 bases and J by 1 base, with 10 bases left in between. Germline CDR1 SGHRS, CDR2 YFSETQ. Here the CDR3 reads CASSSGNRNTEAFF. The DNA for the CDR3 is TGCGCCAGCAGCTCTGGTAATAGGAACACTGAAGCTTTCTTT.

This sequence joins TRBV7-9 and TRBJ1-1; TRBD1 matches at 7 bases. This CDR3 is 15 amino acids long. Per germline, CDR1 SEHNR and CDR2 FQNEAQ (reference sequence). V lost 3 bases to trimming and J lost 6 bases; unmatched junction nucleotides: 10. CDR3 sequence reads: CASSLPRDSTPEAFF. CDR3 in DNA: TGTGCCAGCAGCTTGCCCCGGGACAGTACCCCTGAAGCTTTCTTT.

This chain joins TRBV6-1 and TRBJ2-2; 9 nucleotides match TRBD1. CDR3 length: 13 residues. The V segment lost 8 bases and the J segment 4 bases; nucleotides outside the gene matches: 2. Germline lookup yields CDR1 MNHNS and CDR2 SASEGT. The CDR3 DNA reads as TGTGCCAGCGGACAGGGGACCACCGGGGAGCTGTTTTTT. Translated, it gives CASGQGTTGELFF.

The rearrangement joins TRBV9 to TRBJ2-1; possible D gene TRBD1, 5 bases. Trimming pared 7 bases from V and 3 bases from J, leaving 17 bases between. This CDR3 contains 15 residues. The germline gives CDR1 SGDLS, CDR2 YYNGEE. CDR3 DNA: TGTGCCAGCGGTAGGGGCGAGAGCGTCTACAATGAGCAGTTCTTC. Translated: CASGRGESVYNEQFF.

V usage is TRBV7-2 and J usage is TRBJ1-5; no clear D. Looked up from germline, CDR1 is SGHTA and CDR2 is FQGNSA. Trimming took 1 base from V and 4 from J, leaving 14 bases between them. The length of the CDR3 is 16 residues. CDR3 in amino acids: CASSLDSVAPNQPQHF. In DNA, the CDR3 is TGTGCCAGCAGCTTAGACAGTGTTGCACCAAATCAGCCCCAGCATTTT.

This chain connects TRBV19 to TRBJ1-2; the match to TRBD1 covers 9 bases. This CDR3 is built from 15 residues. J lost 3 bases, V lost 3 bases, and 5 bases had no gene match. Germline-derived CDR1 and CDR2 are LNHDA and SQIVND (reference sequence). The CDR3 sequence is CASSMGTGGYYGYTF. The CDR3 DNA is TGTGCCAGTAGTATGGGTACAGGGGGCTACTATGGCTACACCTTC.

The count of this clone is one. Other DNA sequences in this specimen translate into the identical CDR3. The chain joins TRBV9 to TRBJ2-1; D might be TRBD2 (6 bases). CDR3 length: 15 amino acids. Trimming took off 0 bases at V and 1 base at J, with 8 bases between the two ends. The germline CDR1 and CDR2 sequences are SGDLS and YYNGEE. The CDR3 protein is CASSVEAGSYNEQFF. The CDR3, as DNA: TGTGCCAGCAGCGTAGAGGCGGGGTCCTACAATGAGCAGTTCTTC.

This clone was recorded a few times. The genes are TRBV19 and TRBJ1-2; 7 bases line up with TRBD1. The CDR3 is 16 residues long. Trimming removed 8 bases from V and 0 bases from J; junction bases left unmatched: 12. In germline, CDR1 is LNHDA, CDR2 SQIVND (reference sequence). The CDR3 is CASGRTRGAPNYGYTF. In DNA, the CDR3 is TGTGCCAGTGGTCGAACCAGGGGGGCTCCTAACTATGGCTACACCTTC. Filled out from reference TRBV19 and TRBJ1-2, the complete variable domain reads DGGITQSPKYLFRKEGQNVTLSCEQNLNHDAMYWYRQDPGQGLRLIYYSQIVNDFQKGDIAEGYSVSREKKESFPLTVTSAQKNPTAFYLCASGRTRGAPNYGYTFGSGTRLTVV.

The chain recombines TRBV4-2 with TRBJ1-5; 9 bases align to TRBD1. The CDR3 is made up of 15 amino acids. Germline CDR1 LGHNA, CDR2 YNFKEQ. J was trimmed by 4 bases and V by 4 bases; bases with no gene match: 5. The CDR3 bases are TGTGCCAGCAGCCCCAGGACAGGGGTGAATCAGCCCCAGCATTTT. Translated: CASSPRTGVNQPQHF.

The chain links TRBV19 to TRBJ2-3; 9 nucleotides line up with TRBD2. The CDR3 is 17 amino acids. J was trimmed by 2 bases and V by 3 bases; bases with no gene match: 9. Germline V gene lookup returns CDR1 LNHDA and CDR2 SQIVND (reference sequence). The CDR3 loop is CASSMPSGMVNTDTQYF. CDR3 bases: TGTGCCAGTAGTATGCCTAGCGGGATGGTTAACACAGATACGCAGTATTTT.

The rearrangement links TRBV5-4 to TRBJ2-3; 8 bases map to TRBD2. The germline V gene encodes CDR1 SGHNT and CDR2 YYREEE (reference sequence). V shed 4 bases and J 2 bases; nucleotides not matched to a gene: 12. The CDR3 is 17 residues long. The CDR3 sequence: CASSPRSLAGHTDTQYF. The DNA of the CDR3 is TGTGCCAGCAGCCCCCGGAGTCTAGCGGGCCACACAGATACGCAGTATTTT.

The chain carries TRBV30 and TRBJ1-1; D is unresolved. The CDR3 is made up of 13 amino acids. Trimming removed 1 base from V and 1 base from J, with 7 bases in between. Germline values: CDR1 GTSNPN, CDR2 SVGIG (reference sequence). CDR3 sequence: CAWSGAANTEAFF. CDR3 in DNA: TGTGCCTGGAGTGGGGCAGCGAACACTGAAGCTTTCTTT.

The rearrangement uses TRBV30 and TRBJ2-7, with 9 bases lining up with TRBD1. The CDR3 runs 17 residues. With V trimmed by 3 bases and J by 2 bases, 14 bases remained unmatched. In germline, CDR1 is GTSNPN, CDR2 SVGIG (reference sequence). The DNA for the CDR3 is TGTGCCTGGAGAGGGACAGGGAGGTGGGAGGCCCCCTACGAGCAGTACTTC. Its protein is CAWRGTGRWEAPYEQYF.

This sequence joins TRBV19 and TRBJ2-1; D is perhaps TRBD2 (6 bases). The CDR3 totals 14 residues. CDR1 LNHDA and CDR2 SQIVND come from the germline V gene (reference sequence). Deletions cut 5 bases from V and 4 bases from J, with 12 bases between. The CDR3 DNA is TGTGCCAGTAGTCCCGGGACTGGGTACAATGAGCAGTTCTTC. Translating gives CASSPGTGYNEQFF.

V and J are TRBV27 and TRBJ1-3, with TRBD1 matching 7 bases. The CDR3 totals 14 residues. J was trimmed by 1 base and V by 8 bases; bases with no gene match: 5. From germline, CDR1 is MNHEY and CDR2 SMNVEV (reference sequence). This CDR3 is CASGWTGSGNTIYF. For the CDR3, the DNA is TGTGCCAGCGGATGGACAGGATCTGGAAACACCATATATTTT.

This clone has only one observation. The CDR3 DNA sequence: TGTGCCAGCACAATAGCGGGAGGGCCCTACAATGAGCAGTTCTTC. Its protein product is CASTIAGGPYNEQFF. V and J are TRBV6-5 and TRBJ2-1, with 11 bases matching TRBD2. V shed 7 bases and J 2 bases; nucleotides not matched to a gene: 4. The CDR3 has 15 residues. Germline CDR1 and CDR2: MNHEY and SVGAGI.

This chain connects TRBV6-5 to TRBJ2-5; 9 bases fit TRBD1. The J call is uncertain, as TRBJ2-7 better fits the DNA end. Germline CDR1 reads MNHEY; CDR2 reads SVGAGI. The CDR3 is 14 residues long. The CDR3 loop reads CATWRDRAPYEQYF. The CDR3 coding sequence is TGTGCCACCTGGCGGGACAGGGCGCCCTACGAGCAGTACTTC.